The TCR beta chain under discussion was sequenced for a study of CD8 T cells in ankylosing spondylitis. Note on this clonotype: What it binds is not known.

General study findings and limits: Disease-linked clones bore a CD8+ phenotype, appearing relatively rarely in peripheral blood. What seemed typical of ankylosing spondylitis blood was a TCR beta motif built from eight highly homologous variants.

Unmatched junction bases numbered 14, after V lost 2 bases and J lost 9 bases. In germline, CDR1 is SGHTA, CDR2 FQGNSA. The CDR3 is made up of 16 amino acids. Library preparation for TCR beta used quantitative 5'-RACE with molecular barcodes. Via MiXCR, TCRdb re-called the 5' RACE reads, giving one row per CDR3 protein. The sample holds about 700,000 distinct CDR3 sequences; about 20% are singletons and the top ten take around a fifth. The sequence came from a male donor with ankylosing spondylitis. The sample consisted of blood, either unsorted or a sorted T cell fraction (not recorded which). The chain carries TRBV7-2 and TRBJ2-3, with 7 nucleotides matching TRBD2. CDR3 sequence reads: CASSLRPAGKSGTQYF. The DNA of the CDR3 is TGTGCCAGCAGCTTACGCCCAGCGGGAAAGTCGGGCACGCAGTATTTT.